This T cell receptor (beta chain) appears in the sequencing data of a study of blood T cells in healthy people across ages. The donors, aged about 6 to 90, were healthy Caucasians from Russia. With a J-beta primer mix and a sample-barcoded 5' primer, a second PCR ran roughly 6 to 11 cycles. At least 2.5 million CDR3-containing paired-end reads were obtained per sample. TCRdb re-derived calls from the 5' RACE reads in MiXCR, one entry per CDR3 protein. Found here are roughly 1.5 million distinct CDR3 sequences, 40% to 45% of them singletons; the top ten hold about 3.8%. On this clonotype: The antigen remains undetermined.

This CDR3 has 15 residues. Germline V gives CDR1 ENHRY, CDR2 SYGVKD. Trimming took off 0 bases at V and 10 bases at J, with 18 bases between the two ends. Findings and limits, study-wide: A strong correlation was seen between TCR beta diversity and naive T cell percentage. Researchers judged that diversity estimates from one million T cells fell short of true values.

The sequenced material came from blood. The receptor's source is a woman aged 18-29 years in good health. The chain combines TRBV10-3 with TRBJ1-2; tentatively, D is TRBD1 (5 bases). CDR3 nucleotides: TGTGCCATCAGTGAGTCGGGGCGCAGGGCGGCTGACTACACCTTC. It translates to CAISESGRRAADYTF.